The clone carrying this T cell receptor beta chain has only one observation. No antigen is known for it. This specimen belongs to a study of T cell responses to AZD1222 COVID-19 vaccine. Profiling relied on immunoSEQ multiplex PCR, and the TCRdb table lists in-frame clones only, not all of them. The table includes over 150,000 clones, approximately 87% detected once. The CDR3 consists of 13 residues. Unmatched junction bases numbered 10, after V lost 5 bases and J lost 11 bases. CDR1 is SGHTA and CDR2 is FQGNSA in the germline V gene. Notes on the study in general: Unmutated variant regions are reportedly the target of nearly half of TCRs that are spike-specific. Donors skewed white British and female; clonal diversity was possibly underestimated.

This material consisted of peripheral blood, taken on day 0 of MenACWY control vaccination. V is TRBV7-2 and J is TRBJ2-7; 9 bases are a match to TRBD2. The sequence derives from an adult in good health. The CDR3 DNA sequence: TGTGCCAGCAGCGTACTAGCGGGCCGTCAGAAGTACTTC. It yields the protein CASSVLAGRQKYF.